A selection of T cell receptor beta chains follows, all from one sample in a study of blood T cell repertoires in COVID-19. Repertoires were generated with immunoSEQ multiplex PCR, while TCRdb's copy carries only in-frame clones and drops some. Altogether under 200,000 clones are present, approximately 83% being singletons, with the ten largest covering 1.5% to 1.7%. Input material: peripheral blood. These TCRs come from a human donor in a cohort sampled during active COVID-19. Each CDR3 is given with its conserved first and last residue. A D gene is named only where the DNA matches it firmly. For some rows the clone size is stated as once, few or many, or as a class when expanded; others skip it.

v_call: TRBV4-3
clone_size: .
j_call: TRBJ1-2
d_call: .
cdr3_nt: TGCGCCAGCAGCCAAGATAGAGGTGTCTATGGCTACACCTTC
cdr3_aa: CASSQDRGVYGYTF

v_call: TRBV6-2/TRBV6-3
clone_size: .
j_call: TRBJ1-5
d_call: .
cdr3_nt: TGTGCCAGCAGTTACTCTGGGCAGTATAGCAATCAGCCCCAGCATTTT
cdr3_aa: CASSYSGQYSNQPQHF

v_call: TRBV19
clone_size: .
j_call: TRBJ1-2
d_call: TRBD1
cdr3_nt: TGTGCCAGTAGGACAGGGGCTGGCTACACCTTC
cdr3_aa: CASRTGAGYTF

v_call: TRBV2
clone_size: .
j_call: TRBJ2-3
d_call: TRBD1
cdr3_nt: TGTGCCAGCTGGGGACAGGGCCTCGCAGATACGCAGTATTTT
cdr3_aa: CASWGQGLADTQYF

v_call: TRBV6-5
clone_size: .
j_call: TRBJ1-3
d_call: .
cdr3_nt: TGTGCCAGCAGTTACACATTAATCACCTCTGGAAACACCATATATTTT
cdr3_aa: CASSYTLITSGNTIYF

v_call: TRBV7-2
clone_size: once
j_call: TRBJ1-2
d_call: .
cdr3_nt: TGTGCCAGCAGCTCTGGGGGCGCTTATGGCTACACCTTC
cdr3_aa: CASSSGGAYGYTF

v_call: TRBV28
clone_size: few
j_call: TRBJ2-7
d_call: .
cdr3_nt: TGTGCCAGCAGTTTAGGGAGCTACGAGCAGTACTTC
cdr3_aa: CASSLGSYEQYF

v_call: TRBV5-5
clone_size: once
j_call: TRBJ2-7
d_call: TRBD1
cdr3_nt: TGTGCCAGCAGCCCCTCTGGCGCCCGACAGGGGGCTAAGTACGAGCAGTACTTC
cdr3_aa: CASSPSGARQGAKYEQYF

v_call: TRBV4-2
clone_size: .
j_call: TRBJ2-7
d_call: .
cdr3_nt: TGTGCCAGCAGCCCAACGACAGGAGCCTACGAGCAGTACTTC
cdr3_aa: CASSPTTGAYEQYF

v_call: TRBV27
clone_size: .
j_call: TRBJ2-7
d_call: TRBD1
cdr3_nt: TGTGCCAGCAGTGGGGGGACAGGGGACGAGCAGTACTTC
cdr3_aa: CASSGGTGDEQYF

v_call: TRBV19
clone_size: .
j_call: TRBJ1-3
d_call: .
cdr3_nt: TGTGCCAGTAGTATGACTCATTCTGGAAACACCATATATTTT
cdr3_aa: CASSMTHSGNTIYF

v_call: TRBV7-2
clone_size: .
j_call: TRBJ2-5
d_call: TRBD1
cdr3_nt: TGTGCCAGCAGCTTGGGACAGACAGAGACCCAGTACTTC
cdr3_aa: CASSLGQTETQYF

v_call: TRBV7-8
clone_size: .
j_call: TRBJ2-7
d_call: .
cdr3_nt: TGTGCCACCCGGGGGACAGTCTCGTCCTACGAGCAGTACTTC
cdr3_aa: CATRGTVSSYEQYF

v_call: TRBV28
clone_size: few
j_call: TRBJ1-6
d_call: .
cdr3_nt: TGTGCCAGCAGACCACAGGGAATAAATAATTCACCCCTCCACTTT
cdr3_aa: CASRPQGINNSPLHF

v_call: TRBV20-1
clone_size: .
j_call: TRBJ1-5
d_call: .
cdr3_nt: TGCAGTGCTATTGACACGGAGGTTCAGCCCCAGCATTTT
cdr3_aa: CSAIDTEVQPQHF

v_call: TRBV7-9
clone_size: .
j_call: TRBJ2-5
d_call: .
cdr3_nt: TGTGCCAGCAGCCCCCTACGGGGGGCGAGAGAGACCCAGTACTTC
cdr3_aa: CASSPLRGARETQYF

v_call: TRBV7-3
clone_size: .
j_call: TRBJ2-1
d_call: TRBD2
cdr3_nt: TGTGCCAGCAGCTCCCGGACTAGCGGATACAATGAGCAGTTCTTC
cdr3_aa: CASSSRTSGYNEQFF

v_call: TRBV7-3
clone_size: .
j_call: TRBJ2-7
d_call: TRBD2
cdr3_nt: TGTGCCAGCAGCCCTGGACTAGCGGGGAGCTACGAGCAGTACTTC
cdr3_aa: CASSPGLAGSYEQYF

v_call: TRBV7-8
clone_size: .
j_call: TRBJ1-5
d_call: TRBD1
cdr3_nt: TGTGCCAGCAGCTCAGGCCGGGACAGGGTCTTTCAGCCCCAGCATTTT
cdr3_aa: CASSSGRDRVFQPQHF

v_call: TRBV6-5
clone_size: .
j_call: TRBJ2-7
d_call: TRBD1
cdr3_nt: TGTGCCAGCAGTTACCCGACAGGGCTCGAGCAGTACTTC
cdr3_aa: CASSYPTGLEQYF

v_call: TRBV18
clone_size: .
j_call: TRBJ1-6
d_call: .
cdr3_nt: TGTGCCAGCTCACCAAGGCGGGACGGTAATTCACCCCTCCACTTT
cdr3_aa: CASSPRRDGNSPLHF

v_call: TRBV7-3
clone_size: .
j_call: TRBJ2-3
d_call: TRBD2
cdr3_nt: TGTGCCAGCAGTGTGGGACTAGCGGGTCCTTTAATCACAGATACGCAGTATTTT
cdr3_aa: CASSVGLAGPLITDTQYF

v_call: TRBV3-1/TRBV3-2
clone_size: .
j_call: TRBJ1-5
d_call: TRBD1
cdr3_nt: TGTGCCAGCAGCCAAGAACACCGGGACAGAGATCAGCCCCAGCATTTT
cdr3_aa: CASSQEHRDRDQPQHF

v_call: TRBV19
clone_size: few
j_call: TRBJ2-2
d_call: .
cdr3_nt: TGTGCCAGTAGTATAGAGGTCCCAGGGGTGGGGACCGGGGAGCTGTTTTTT
cdr3_aa: CASSIEVPGVGTGELFF

v_call: TRBV7-9
clone_size: once
j_call: TRBJ2-2
d_call: .
cdr3_nt: TGTGCCAGCAGCTTAGCGGGGGCCGGAGGTCCCGGGGAGCTGTTTTTT
cdr3_aa: CASSLAGAGGPGELFF

v_call: TRBV6-1
clone_size: .
j_call: TRBJ2-7
d_call: .
cdr3_nt: TGTGCCAGCAGTGACAGGGGCGAGCAGTACTTC
cdr3_aa: CASSDRGEQYF

v_call: TRBV4-2
clone_size: few
j_call: TRBJ2-7
d_call: TRBD2
cdr3_nt: TGTGCCAGCAGCCAAGCTAGCGGGAGGTCCTACGAGCAGTACTTC
cdr3_aa: CASSQASGRSYEQYF

v_call: TRBV6-2/TRBV6-3
clone_size: .
j_call: TRBJ2-7
d_call: TRBD1
cdr3_nt: TGTGCCAGCAGTTTCCCGACAGGGGTTCGGTTC
cdr3_aa: CASSFPTGVRF

v_call: TRBV4-2
clone_size: .
j_call: TRBJ2-7
d_call: .
cdr3_nt: TGTGCCAGCAGCCAAAACAACTACGAGCAGTACTTC
cdr3_aa: CASSQNNYEQYF

v_call: TRBV10-1
clone_size: .
j_call: TRBJ2-6
d_call: .
cdr3_nt: TGCGCCAGCAGTGAGGACAACTCTGGGGCCAACGTCCTGACTTTC
cdr3_aa: CASSEDNSGANVLTF

v_call: TRBV19
clone_size: few
j_call: TRBJ1-2
d_call: .
cdr3_nt: TGTGCCAGTAAGCGGGGAGTTTCCTATGGCTACACCTTC
cdr3_aa: CASKRGVSYGYTF

v_call: TRBV27
clone_size: .
j_call: TRBJ1-2
d_call: TRBD1
cdr3_nt: TGTGCCAGCGGCCGACAGGGAAGCAACTATGGCTACACCTTC
cdr3_aa: CASGRQGSNYGYTF

v_call: TRBV10-3
clone_size: .
j_call: TRBJ1-2
d_call: TRBD1
cdr3_nt: TGTGCCATCAGTGAGCCGGACAGGGGACAGGCAATAGATGGCTACACCTTC
cdr3_aa: CAISEPDRGQAIDGYTF

v_call: TRBV7-3
clone_size: .
j_call: TRBJ2-1
d_call: .
cdr3_nt: TGTGCCAGCAGCTTATCCCCGTTAAATGAGCAGTTCTTC
cdr3_aa: CASSLSPLNEQFF

v_call: TRBV18
clone_size: .
j_call: TRBJ1-1
d_call: TRBD1
cdr3_nt: TGTGCCAGCTCATCGACAGGGGGCTGGAACACTGAAGCTTTCTTT
cdr3_aa: CASSSTGGWNTEAFF

v_call: TRBV4-1
clone_size: .
j_call: TRBJ1-1
d_call: .
cdr3_nt: TGCGCCAGCAGCCCGCAGGGTAACACTGAAGCTTTCTTT
cdr3_aa: CASSPQGNTEAFF

v_call: TRBV19
clone_size: .
j_call: TRBJ2-1
d_call: TRBD2
cdr3_nt: TGTGCCAGTAGTGGGGGGGTAAATGAGCAGTTCTTC
cdr3_aa: CASSGGVNEQFF

v_call: TRBV28
clone_size: .
j_call: TRBJ1-5
d_call: .
cdr3_nt: TGTGCCAGCAGTTTATTCCCAGGGTATAGCAATCAGCCCCAGCATTTT
cdr3_aa: CASSLFPGYSNQPQHF

v_call: TRBV10-1
clone_size: .
j_call: TRBJ2-1
d_call: .
cdr3_nt: TGCGCCAGCAGTGAGTCGGTAACAGTGGCGCAGTTCTTC
cdr3_aa: CASSESVTVAQFF

v_call: TRBV5-1
clone_size: .
j_call: TRBJ2-1
d_call: TRBD2
cdr3_nt: TGCGCCAGCAGCGAGGGACTAGCGGGAGGATCCTACAATGAGCAGTTCTTC
cdr3_aa: CASSEGLAGGSYNEQFF

v_call: TRBV11-2
clone_size: .
j_call: TRBJ2-7
d_call: TRBD1
cdr3_nt: TGTGCCAGCAGCCCGGCGCGCGGGACAGGGGGCACCGAGCAGTACTTC
cdr3_aa: CASSPARGTGGTEQYF

v_call: TRBV12-3/TRBV12-4
clone_size: .
j_call: TRBJ1-4
d_call: TRBD1
cdr3_nt: TGTGCCACCCGGGACAGGGTGGGTGAAAAACTGTTTTTT
cdr3_aa: CATRDRVGEKLFF

v_call: TRBV19
clone_size: few
j_call: TRBJ1-4
d_call: .
cdr3_nt: TGTGCCAGTACCCTCGTGGGCAGAAATGAAAAACTGTTTTTT
cdr3_aa: CASTLVGRNEKLFF

v_call: TRBV5-6
clone_size: .
j_call: TRBJ1-6
d_call: .
cdr3_nt: TGTGCCAGCAGGAGAGGAAGCTCCTATAATTCACCCCTCCACTTT
cdr3_aa: CASRRGSSYNSPLHF

v_call: TRBV5-1
clone_size: .
j_call: TRBJ1-5
d_call: TRBD1
cdr3_nt: TGCGCCAGCAGCTTGGAGGGACAGGGCGGTCAGCCCCAGCATTTT
cdr3_aa: CASSLEGQGGQPQHF

v_call: TRBV7-3
clone_size: .
j_call: TRBJ2-3
d_call: TRBD1
cdr3_nt: TGTGCCAGCAGCTTAACGGGAGCTTCAGGGGGTACGCAGTATTTT
cdr3_aa: CASSLTGASGGTQYF

v_call: TRBV4-2
clone_size: few
j_call: TRBJ2-7
d_call: .
cdr3_nt: TGTGCCAGCAGCCAAGAAAGGAGGGACGAGCAGTACTTC
cdr3_aa: CASSQERRDEQYF

v_call: TRBV4-1
clone_size: .
j_call: TRBJ1-2
d_call: .
cdr3_nt: TGCGCCAGCAGCCAAGATAGGGGCGCTTACGGCTACACCTTC
cdr3_aa: CASSQDRGAYGYTF